This TCR beta chain was profiled in a study of CD8 T cells in Susac syndrome. RNA, at about 0.5 to 1 ug, was reverse transcribed with random hexamers. TCRdb independently ran MiXCR on the immunoSEQ multiplex PCR reads; one entry per CDR3 protein. This table holds 230,000 or so distinct CDR3 sequences, 95% found once. The CDR3 sequence is 14 residues long. V lost 5 bases, J lost 4 bases, and 6 bases stayed unmatched. Germline V gives CDR1 MNHNY, CDR2 SVGAGI (reference sequence). The sequence derives from a human donor with multiple sclerosis. This chain connects TRBV6-6 to TRBJ2-7, with 9 bases fitting TRBD1. Sequencing was done on a sample of CD4+ T cells from PBMCs. CDR3 amino acids: CASSRTGEGYEQYF. The CDR3 DNA reads TGTGCCAGCAGTAGGACAGGGGAAGGGTACGAGCAGTACTTC.